A single T cell receptor (beta chain) is shown here with its context. What it recognizes is unknown. The data stem from a study of cytomegalovirus exposure and HLA in healthy donors. The CDR3 covers 15 residues. The V end was cut by 5 bases, the J end by 0 bases, with 11 bases between. CDR1 LNHNV and CDR2 YYDKDF come from the germline V gene (reference sequence). The primer mix had 60 Vbeta and 13 Jbeta primers. Measured with immunoSEQ multiplex PCR; TCRdb has only the in-frame clones, and not every one. Of about 160,000 clones listed, 70% to 80% were seen once; the top ten hold 1%. General study points: An Asian-associated ancestry cluster reportedly showed fewer N-insertions than the approximately 700-donor mean in a later analysis. Cytomegalovirus association was listed for around 180 TCR beta chains. Analysis performed later showed TCR beta chains linked to HLA being more clonally expanded than equally common others.

The clonotype was recovered from a middle-aged woman in good health and CMV-seronegative. The chain joins TRBV15 to TRBJ2-1, with D unresolved. Sequencing used PBMCs. The CDR3, as DNA: TGTGCCACCAGCCTCCCCCCCAGCTCCTACAATGAGCAGTTCTTC. Its translation: CATSLPPSSYNEQFF.